This T cell receptor (beta chain) derives from a study of blood T cell repertoires in COVID-19. About the study: Collection of acute and convalescent COVID-19 samples took place in the United States, Italy and Spain.

In the authors' methods: The assay estimated nucleated cells by amplifying reference gene primers. The repertoire was sequenced with immunoSEQ multiplex PCR; TCRdb's copy has only in-frame clones and lacks some. The V and J calls and clone size were taken over from that table, and D and trimming were inferred from the DNA. The sample records about 180,000 clones, 86% being singletons. V gave up 0 bases and J gave up 4 bases, with 13 bases separating them. The CDR3 runs 15 residues. CDR1 LGHDT and CDR2 YNNKEL come from the germline V gene (reference sequence). This TCR derives from a man aged 50 to 59 with active or convalescent COVID-19. J is TRBJ2-7 and V is TRBV3-1 (or the pseudogene TRBV3-2); D might be TRBD1 (6 bases). Sequences were obtained from peripheral blood. The DNA of the CDR3 is TGTGCCAGCAGCCAAGAGGACAGTGTTTATTACGAGCAGTACTTC. Protein: CASSQEDSVYYEQYF.